These 20 T cell receptor beta chains came from one sample sequenced in a study of blood T cell repertoires in COVID-19. The protocol was immunoSEQ multiplex PCR, while the TCRdb copy is restricted to in-frame clones and leaves out a portion. The sample has 200,000 to 250,000 clones, 80% to 85% seen once. The sample comprised peripheral blood. These receptors came from a woman aged 25 to 39 who had recovered from COVID-19.

The chain joins TRBV4-1 to TRBJ2-1; 8 nucleotides match TRBD2. The CDR3 is 16 amino acids. V lost 3 bases and J lost 5; bases outside the gene matches: 9. Germline values: CDR1 MGHRA, CDR2 YSYEKL. Here the CDR3 DNA reads TGCGCCAGCAGCCACGGAGTGGGACTAGGTAACAATGAGCAGTTCTTC. Amino acids: CASSHGVGLGNNEQFF.

The chain combines TRBV14 with TRBJ2-1, with TRBD2 matching over 10 bases. This CDR3 has 16 residues. Germline assignment: CDR1 SGHDN and CDR2 FVKESK. V shed 0 bases and J 7 bases; nucleotides not matched to a gene: 6. CDR3 bases: TGTGCCAGCAGCCAAGATCTCGGGACTAGCGTGAATGAGCAGTTCTTC. It codes for CASSQDLGTSVNEQFF.

The chain employs TRBV19 and TRBJ2-7; D call uncertain. Germline values: CDR1 LNHDA, CDR2 SQIVND (reference sequence). Trimming shortened V by 6 bases and J by 0 bases, and 15 bases separated the two germline ends. The CDR3 sequence is 15 residues long. The CDR3 nucleotides read TGTGCCAGTAGAAAGCAGGCTGCCAGCTCCTACGAGCAGTACTTC. It encodes CASRKQAASSYEQYF.

The chain links TRBV6-5 to TRBJ1-3; D may be TRBD1 (6 bases). V lost 5 bases and J 4 bases, leaving 9 bases between the germline ends. In germline, CDR1 is MNHEY, CDR2 SVGAGI. The CDR3 extends over 13 amino acids. CDR3 region: CASSRGAGNTIYF. The DNA of the CDR3 is TGTGCCAGCAGTCGGGGGGCGGGAAACACCATATATTTT.

The chain uses TRBV5-1 and TRBJ2-7; D not certain. There are 13 residues in the CDR3. CDR1 SGHRS and CDR2 YFSETQ come from the germline V gene. V dropped 0 bases and J dropped 5 bases, with 9 bases sitting between them. For the CDR3, the DNA is TGCGCCAGCAGCTTGGCAGGCCGAAACGAGCAGTACTTC. It is translated as CASSLAGRNEQYF.

The chain recombines TRBV5-4 with TRBJ2-2; D remains unclear. The V gene's germline CDR1 is SGHNT and CDR2 YYREEE (reference sequence). The CDR3 contains 15 residues. V dropped 2 bases and J dropped 1 base, with 9 bases sitting between them. CDR3 amino acids: CASSLSAKNTGELFF. The CDR3 DNA is TGTGCCAGCAGCTTAAGCGCTAAGAACACCGGGGAGCTGTTTTTT.

The chain joins TRBV6-5 to TRBJ2-7, with 8 bases that match TRBD1. The CDR3 totals 14 residues. With 8 bases clipped from V and 5 bases from J, the junction kept 11 bases outside the gene matches. Germline assignment: CDR1 MNHEY and CDR2 SVGAGI. The CDR3 coding sequence is TGTGCCAGCCGAACCGGACAGGGTAGCGACGAGCAGTACTTC. As protein: CASRTGQGSDEQYF.

The chain joins TRBV5-1 to TRBJ2-3; TRBD1 matches at 8 bases. From germline, CDR1 is SGHRS and CDR2 YFSETQ. The CDR3 spans 15 residues. The J segment lost 0 bases and the V segment lost 5 bases, leaving 5 bases of the junction unmatched. The CDR3 protein is CASRVGQGSTDTQYF. CDR3 DNA sequence: TGCGCCAGCAGGGTCGGACAGGGTAGCACAGATACGCAGTATTTT.

This chain links TRBV5-6 with TRBJ2-7; 8 bases are a match to TRBD1. In germline, CDR1 is SGHDT, CDR2 YYEEEE. The length of the CDR3 is 14 residues. J lost 1 base, V lost 2 bases, and 2 bases had no gene match. Here the CDR3 DNA reads TGTGCCAGCAGCTTCAGGGACAGGTCCTACGAGCAGTACTTC. It specifies CASSFRDRSYEQYF.

This chain links TRBV6-5 with TRBJ2-6, with a weak D call TRBD2 (5 bases). Germline assignment: CDR1 MNHEY and CDR2 SVGAGI. The CDR3 is 16 residues long. V was cut by 1 base and J by 1 base, with 8 bases left in between. The CDR3 loop reads CASSYFPGSGANVLTF. The CDR3 nucleotides read TGTGCCAGCAGTTACTTTCCGGGGTCTGGGGCCAACGTCCTGACTTTC.

This chain connects TRBV10-3 to TRBJ1-3; D unresolved. CDR1 is ENHRY and CDR2 is SYGVKD in the germline V gene. V was cut by 3 bases and J by 0 bases, with 6 bases left in between. This CDR3 has 14 residues. CDR3 protein: CAISEGGSGNTIYF. For the CDR3, the DNA is TGTGCCATCAGTGAAGGCGGCTCTGGAAACACCATATATTTT.

The V and J genes are TRBV7-2 and TRBJ2-5, with D perhaps TRBD2 (6 bases). The CDR3 has 16 residues. The ends were cut back, 2 bases at V and 2 bases at J, with 15 bases in the middle. Germline CDR1 and CDR2: SGHTA and FQGNSA. The CDR3 DNA follows: TGTGCCAGCAGCTTAATGTCTCCGGGACTGCAAGAGACCCAGTACTTC. Its translation is CASSLMSPGLQETQYF.

J is TRBJ1-1 and V is TRBV7-2; possibly TRBD1 for D (5 bases). The V and J ends lost 5 bases and 7 bases respectively, with 17 bases between them. The length of the CDR3 is 14 residues. From germline, CDR1 is SGHTA and CDR2 FQGNSA. The CDR3 coding sequence is TGTGCCAGCAGCCCGGCGCGGGGGTCGGGTGAAGCTTTCTTT. Translated, it gives CASSPARGSGEAFF.

V gene TRBV5-6 combines with J gene TRBJ2-7, with D possibly being TRBD2 (5 bases). Trimming left V 7 bases short and J 5 bases short, with 19 bases between. Germline V CDR1 and CDR2: SGHDT, YYEEEE. The CDR3 has 14 amino acids. CDR3: CASQSGVELHEQYF. In DNA form, the CDR3 reads TGTGCCAGCCAGAGCGGCGTAGAACTCCACGAGCAGTACTTC.

V usage is TRBV2 and J usage is TRBJ1-5, with D possibly being TRBD1 (6 bases). Per the germline V gene, CDR1 is SNHLY and CDR2 is FYNNEI. The CDR3 has 15 residues. Between the trimmed V and J ends, which lost 4 bases and 7 bases, there was a span of 17 bases. Written as DNA, the CDR3 is TGTGCCAGCAGTGGCGAACAGGGAACCCTCCAGCCCCAGCATTTT. The encoded protein is CASSGEQGTLQPQHF.

The chain joins TRBV3-1 (or the pseudogene TRBV3-2) to TRBJ2-1, with 10 nucleotides matching TRBD2. This CDR3 has 16 amino acids. V dropped 1 base and J dropped 9; count of bases not matched to a gene: 9. Looked up from germline, CDR1 is LGHDT and CDR2 is YNNKEL (reference sequence). CDR3 bases: TGTGCCAGCAGCCAAGTAGGCAGCGGGAGGGCCTCTGAGCAGTTCTTC. Amino acid sequence: CASSQVGSGRASEQFF.

This rearrangement joins TRBV2 to TRBJ1-5; maybe TRBD1 (5 bases). CDR3 length equals 17 residues. The germline gives CDR1 SNHLY, CDR2 FYNNEI. Trimming pared 4 bases from V and 1 base from J, leaving 17 bases between. CDR3 coding DNA: TGTGCCAGCAGTGTCCCAACTGGGGGGTCGAGCAATCAGCCCCAGCATTTT. Translation gives CASSVPTGGSSNQPQHF.

The rearrangement links TRBV5-1 to TRBJ2-7; D is unresolved. The CDR3 contains 13 residues. V lost 1 base and J 6 bases, leaving 11 bases between the germline ends. Germline V gene lookup returns CDR1 SGHRS and CDR2 YFSETQ. The CDR3 spells CASSLSPEREQYF. As DNA, the CDR3 is TGCGCCAGCAGCTTGAGCCCGGAGCGCGAGCAGTACTTC.

CDR3 region: CASSYSGQGSTEAFF. The CDR3 bases are TGCGCCAGCAGCTATTCGGGACAGGGAAGCACTGAAGCTTTCTTT. This chain connects TRBV5-1 to TRBJ1-1, with 9 bases lining up with TRBD1. The germline V gene encodes CDR1 SGHRS and CDR2 YFSETQ. Trimming removed 3 bases from V and 4 bases from J; junction bases left unmatched: 7. This CDR3 has 15 residues.

The CDR3 DNA reads as TGTGCCAGCAGCCGTAATCAGGGGGCAGGGGAGCAGTACTTC. Protein product: CASSRNQGAGEQYF. The V and J genes are TRBV11-3 and TRBJ2-7, with 8 bases matching TRBD1. Germline CDR1 is SGHNT and CDR2 is YENEEA. The CDR3 runs to 14 residues. The V and J ends lost 5 bases and 7 bases, in that order; junction bases with no gene match: 10.